One T cell receptor (beta chain) is described in this entry. The antigen remains undetermined. This sample was included in a study of beta chain features in type 1 diabetes. Broader study findings: Researchers report that Type 1 diabetes patients had moderately but significantly shorter TCRB CDR3s across all four CD4+ subsets.

Germline-derived CDR1 and CDR2 are ENHRY and SYGVKD. The CDR3 has 10 residues. Trimming stripped 8 bases from V and 5 bases from J, with 7 bases between. As every portion of the isolated RNA was reverse transcribed, the sequencing read expressed TCRB transcripts. The repertoire was sequenced with immunoSEQ multiplex PCR; TCRdb's copy has only in-frame clones and lacks some. Of 970,000 or so clones listed, about 17% are singletons. This chain uses TRBV10-3 with TRBJ2-7, with D possibly matching TRBD1 (6 bases). This TCR was recovered from a young woman in good health. Sequencing was done on a sample of naive CD4+ T cells from blood. This chain's CDR3 is CAIGGDEQYF. As DNA, the CDR3 is TGTGCCATCGGGGGCGACGAGCAGTACTTC.